The 18 T cell receptor beta chains below were found in one sample sequenced in a study of T cells in Graves' hyperthyroidism and ophthalmopathy. Researchers took RNA transcripts and amplified the TCR beta CDR3 regions from them. A first-round RT-PCR of the TCR CDR3 used the HTBI primer set. TCRdb re-derived calls from the multiplex PCR reads in MiXCR, one entry per CDR3 protein. The sample has roughly 720,000 distinct CDR3 sequences; roughly 17% are singletons. The sample consisted of blood. The origin of the receptors is a man aged 50-60 years with Graves' hyperthyroidism.

In its sample, this clonotype was seen a few times. The chain carries TRBV12-3 or TRBV12-4 and TRBJ2-1, with TRBD2 matching 11 bases. There are 14 residues in the CDR3. V lost 6 bases, J lost 4 bases, and 2 bases stayed unmatched. The CDR3 loop is CASRLAGGYNEQFF. In DNA form, the CDR3 reads TGTGCCAGCAGGCTAGCGGGAGGTTACAATGAGCAGTTCTTC.

Many counts were recorded for this clonotype. The germline gene is not matched at one end of the junction; a read error may be the cause. The J gene is TRBJ2-7, the V gene TRBV12-3 or TRBV12-4; D uncertain. This CDR3 is built from 14 residues. This chain's CDR3 is CASSFRTAIREQYF. In DNA form, the CDR3 reads TGTGCCAGTAGTTTCAGGACCGCGATCCGGGAGCAGTACTTC.

This clonotype appeared many times. This chain links TRBV7-6 with TRBJ2-1; D tentatively reads TRBD1 or TRBD2 (6 bases each). The CDR3 sequence is 14 residues long. V was cut by 3 bases and J by 5 bases, with 11 bases left in between. Per the germline V gene, CDR1 is SGHVS and CDR2 is FNYEAQ. This CDR3 is CASSFEGGHNEQFF. CDR3 DNA: TGTGCCAGCAGCTTTGAGGGGGGCCACAATGAGCAGTTCTTC.

In its sample, this clonotype was seen a few times. The rearrangement links TRBV10-1 to TRBJ2-1; D is perhaps TRBD1 (6 bases). The germline V and J ends were trimmed by 3 bases and 6 bases, with 12 bases remaining between them. The CDR3 runs to 14 residues. Germline assignment: CDR1 WNHNN and CDR2 SYGVQD (reference sequence). The DNA for the CDR3 is TGCGCCAGCAGTGACCTACTAGGGGGCAATGAGCAGTTCTTC. This encodes CASSDLLGGNEQFF.

At least ten counts were recorded for this clonotype. V usage is TRBV6-5 and J usage is TRBJ1-2; 7 bases match TRBD1. The CDR3 has 13 residues. The V segment lost 2 bases and the J segment 4 bases; nucleotides outside the gene matches: 1. Germline CDR1 reads MNHEY; CDR2 reads SVGAGI. The CDR3 here is CASSYDRAYGYTF. DNA of the CDR3: TGTGCCAGCAGTTACGACAGGGCCTATGGCTACACCTTC.

There are a few counts of this clonotype. The chain carries TRBV9 and TRBJ2-2; TRBD2 matches 9 bases. The CDR3 runs 17 residues. Germline values: CDR1 SGDLS, CDR2 YYNGEE. J gave up 2 bases and V 4 bases, and 9 bases lay outside the gene matches. CDR3 DNA sequence: TGTGCCAGCAGCCGCAGGGCCCTAGCGGGAAACACCGGGGAGCTGTTTTTT. Translation: CASSRRALAGNTGELFF.

At least ten counts were recorded for this clonotype. The chain is built from TRBV30 and TRBJ1-1, with no clear D. Trimming pared 4 bases from V and 4 bases from J, leaving 10 bases between. CDR3 length equals 12 residues. CDR1 GTSNPN and CDR2 SVGIG come from the germline V gene (reference sequence). Here the CDR3 DNA reads TGTGCCTGGAAGCCCGGGATCACTGAAGCTTTCTTT. It is translated as CAWKPGITEAFF.

The sample holds many counts of this clonotype. V and J are TRBV29-1 and TRBJ2-7; possible D gene TRBD2, 8 bases. The CDR3 spans 15 residues. CDR1 is SQVTM, CDR2 ANQGSEA, per germline. The ends were cut back, 0 bases at V and 4 bases at J, with 16 bases in the middle. The CDR3 here is CSVEEAGGQEYEQYF. CDR3 bases: TGCAGCGTTGAAGAGGCGGGAGGACAGGAATACGAGCAGTACTTC.

This clonotype was recorded at least ten times. V usage is TRBV5-1 and J usage is TRBJ2-1; D unclear. This CDR3 has 15 residues. Between the trimmed V and J ends, which lost 6 bases and 0 bases, there was a span of 13 bases. Germline values: CDR1 SGHRS, CDR2 YFSETQ. The CDR3 protein is CASMTQTSSYNEQFF. The CDR3 DNA sequence: TGCGCCAGCATGACCCAGACGAGCTCCTACAATGAGCAGTTCTTC.

Ten or more counts support this clonotype. The chain recombines TRBV6-5 with TRBJ2-3; D is ambiguous. This CDR3 is built from 13 residues. Deletions cut 2 bases from V and 0 bases from J, with 3 bases between. Germline V gene sequence: CDR1 MNHEY, CDR2 SVGAGI. DNA for the CDR3: TGTGCCAGCAGTTACGACAGCACAGATACGCAGTATTTT. Residues: CASSYDSTDTQYF.

The chain joins TRBV6-1 to TRBJ1-5; 7 positions match TRBD1. Germline lookup yields CDR1 MNHNS and CDR2 SASEGT. The V and J ends lost 2 bases and 7 bases, in that order; junction bases with no gene match: 14. This CDR3 is built from 17 residues. The chain's CDR3 is CASSEMTSGRGGQPQHF. DNA for the CDR3: TGTGCCAGCAGTGAAATGACGTCTGGCAGGGGGGGGCAGCCCCAGCATTTT.

This clonotype was seen many times. This chain joins TRBV28 and TRBJ2-1; the match to TRBD2 covers 7 bases. CDR1 MDHEN and CDR2 SYDVKM come from the germline V gene. The CDR3 extends over 14 amino acids. V was clipped by 2 bases and J by 4 bases; unmatched bases: 2. The CDR3 protein is CASSLNGGYNEQFF. CDR3 bases: TGTGCCAGCAGTTTAAACGGGGGGTACAATGAGCAGTTCTTC.

This clonotype was observed many times. A junction end diverges from the germline sequence, so it may reflect a read error. The gene calls are TRBV11-2 and TRBJ2-1; D remains unclear. The V gene's germline CDR1 is SGHAT and CDR2 FQNNGV. The CDR3 is 12 amino acids. The CDR3 reads CASSLDQHEQFF. CDR3 coding DNA: TGTGCCAGCAGCCTAGACCAGCATGAGCAGTTCTTC.

The gene calls are TRBV19 and TRBJ1-2; the D gene is possibly TRBD1 (5 bases). Trimming pared 7 bases from V and 0 bases from J, leaving 9 bases between. The CDR3 runs 13 residues. The germline CDR1 and CDR2 sequences are LNHDA and SQIVND (reference sequence). The CDR3 loop is CASTPGTNYGYTF. CDR3 DNA sequence: TGTGCCAGTACCCCAGGGACTAACTATGGCTACACCTTC.

This clonotype was seen at least ten times. This chain joins TRBV10-3 and TRBJ1-5; D is undetermined. Germline V lookup: CDR1 ENHRY, CDR2 SYGVKD. Trimming shortened V by 3 bases and J by 0 bases, and 6 bases separated the two germline ends. CDR3 length: 14 residues. CDR3 DNA: TGTGCCATCAGTGACGGGAATAGCAATCAGCCCCAGCATTTT. Amino acid sequence: CAISDGNSNQPQHF.

The CDR3 DNA is TGCAGCGTTGGGGACGAGACGTCCCGACACGAGCAGTACTTC. Translation: CSVGDETSRHEQYF. The genes are TRBV29-1 and TRBJ2-7; D may be TRBD1 or TRBD2 (5 bases each). CDR3 size: 14 residues. CDR1 is SQVTM, CDR2 ANQGSEA, per germline. The germline V and J ends were trimmed by 4 bases and 5 bases, with 18 bases remaining between them.

This clonotype has just a few counts. V and J are TRBV29-1 and TRBJ2-7, with 14 bases identical to TRBD2. The junction had 10 bases not matched to a gene; V was cut back by 4 bases and J by 5 bases. Germline CDR1 is SQVTM and CDR2 is ANQGSEA. The CDR3 totals 16 residues. The CDR3 coding sequence is TGCAGCGTTGTGGGACTAGCGGGAGTTCTAGTCCACGAGCAGTACTTC. This translates into CSVVGLAGVLVHEQYF.

The table lists this clonotype with many counts. This chain connects TRBV7-8 to TRBJ2-7; 8 bases are a match to TRBD2. The germline CDR1 and CDR2 sequences are SGHVS and FQNEAQ. CDR3 size: 16 residues. With V trimmed by 2 bases and J by 3 bases, 9 bases remained unmatched. Here the CDR3 reads CASSLLLVAGIYEQYF. DNA for the CDR3: TGTGCCAGCAGCTTACTATTAGTAGCGGGAATCTACGAGCAGTACTTC.